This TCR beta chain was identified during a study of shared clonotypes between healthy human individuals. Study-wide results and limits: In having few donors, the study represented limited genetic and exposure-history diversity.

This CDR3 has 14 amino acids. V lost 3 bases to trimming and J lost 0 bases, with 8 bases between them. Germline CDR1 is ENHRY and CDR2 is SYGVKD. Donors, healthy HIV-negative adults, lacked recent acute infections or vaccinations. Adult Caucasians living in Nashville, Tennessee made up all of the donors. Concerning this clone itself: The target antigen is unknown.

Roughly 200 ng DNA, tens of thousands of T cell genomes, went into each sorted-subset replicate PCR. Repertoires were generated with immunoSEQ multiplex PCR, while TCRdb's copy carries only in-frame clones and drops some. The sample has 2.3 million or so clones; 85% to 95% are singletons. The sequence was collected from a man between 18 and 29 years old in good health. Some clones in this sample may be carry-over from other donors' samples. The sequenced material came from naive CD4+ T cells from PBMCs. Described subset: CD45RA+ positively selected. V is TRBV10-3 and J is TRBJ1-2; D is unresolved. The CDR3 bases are TGTGCCATCAGTGACGCAGTAACTAACTATGGCTACACCTTC. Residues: CAISDAVTNYGYTF.